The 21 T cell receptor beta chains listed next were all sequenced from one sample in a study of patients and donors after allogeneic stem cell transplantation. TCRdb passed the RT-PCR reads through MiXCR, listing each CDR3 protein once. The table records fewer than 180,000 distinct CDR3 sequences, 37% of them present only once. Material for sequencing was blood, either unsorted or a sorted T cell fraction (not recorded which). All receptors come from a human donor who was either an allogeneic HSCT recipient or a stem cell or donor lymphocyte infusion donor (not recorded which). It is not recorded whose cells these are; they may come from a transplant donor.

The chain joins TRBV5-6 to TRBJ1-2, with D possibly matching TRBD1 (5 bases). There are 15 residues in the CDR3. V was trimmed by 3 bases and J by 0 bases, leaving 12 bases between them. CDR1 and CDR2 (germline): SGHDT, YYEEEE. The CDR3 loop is CASSWGRAANYGYTF. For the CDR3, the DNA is TGTGCCAGCAGCTGGGGGAGGGCTGCTAACTATGGCTACACCTTC.

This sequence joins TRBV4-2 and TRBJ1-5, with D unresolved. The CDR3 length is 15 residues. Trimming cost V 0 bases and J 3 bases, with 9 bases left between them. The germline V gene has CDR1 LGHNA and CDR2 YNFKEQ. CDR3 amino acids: CASSQDRRDNQPQHF. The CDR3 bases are TGTGCCAGCAGCCAAGATAGGCGGGACAATCAGCCCCAGCATTTT.

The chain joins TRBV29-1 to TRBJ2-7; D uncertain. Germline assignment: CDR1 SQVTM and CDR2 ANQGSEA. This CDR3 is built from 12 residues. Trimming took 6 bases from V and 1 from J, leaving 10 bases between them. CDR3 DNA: TGCAGCGTAACCGGACGTTCCTACGAGCAGTACTTC. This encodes CSVTGRSYEQYF.

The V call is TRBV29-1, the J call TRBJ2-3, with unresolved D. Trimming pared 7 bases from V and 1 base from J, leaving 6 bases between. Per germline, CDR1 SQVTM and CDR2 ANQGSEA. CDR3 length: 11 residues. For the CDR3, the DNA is TGCAGCGCCTCCCGCACAGATACGCAGTATTTT. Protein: CSASRTDTQYF.

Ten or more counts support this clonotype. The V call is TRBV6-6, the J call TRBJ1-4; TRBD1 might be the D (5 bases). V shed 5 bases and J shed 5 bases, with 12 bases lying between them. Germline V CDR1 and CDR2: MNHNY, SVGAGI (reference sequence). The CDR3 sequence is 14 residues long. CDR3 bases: TGTGCCAGCAGTGGCGTGGGGCTAAATGAAAAACTGTTTTTT. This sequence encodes CASSGVGLNEKLFF.

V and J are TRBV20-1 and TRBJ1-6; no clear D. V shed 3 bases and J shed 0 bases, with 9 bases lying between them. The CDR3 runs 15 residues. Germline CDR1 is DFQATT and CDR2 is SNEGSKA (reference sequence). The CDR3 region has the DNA TGCAGTGCTAGGGCCGTTAGCTCCTATAATTCACCCCTCCACTTT. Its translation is CSARAVSSYNSPLHF.

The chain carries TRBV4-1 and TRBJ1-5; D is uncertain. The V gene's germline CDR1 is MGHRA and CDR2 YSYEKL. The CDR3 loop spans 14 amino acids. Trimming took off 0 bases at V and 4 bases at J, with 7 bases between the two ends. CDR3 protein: CASSQDPSNQPQHF. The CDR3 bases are TGCGCCAGCAGCCAAGATCCCTCAAATCAGCCCCAGCATTTT.

The DNA for the CDR3 is TGTGCCAGCAGTTATGACAGCACAGATACGCAGTATTTT. Protein sequence: CASSYDSTDTQYF. The rearrangement joins TRBV12-3 or TRBV12-4 to TRBJ2-3; no clear D gene. The V end was cut by 4 bases, the J end by 0 bases, with 5 bases between. This CDR3 comprises 13 residues.

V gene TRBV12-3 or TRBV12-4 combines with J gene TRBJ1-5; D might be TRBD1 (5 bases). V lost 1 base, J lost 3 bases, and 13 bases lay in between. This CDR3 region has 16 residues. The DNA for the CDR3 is TGTGCCAGCAGTTTAGGAGGGGCAAACCCCAATCAGCCCCAGCATTTT. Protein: CASSLGGANPNQPQHF.

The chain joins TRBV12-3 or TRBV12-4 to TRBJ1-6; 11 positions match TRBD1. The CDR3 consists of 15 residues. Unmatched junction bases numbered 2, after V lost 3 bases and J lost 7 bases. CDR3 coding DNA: TGTGCCAGCAGTTTGGGACAGGGGGACAATTCACCCCTCCACTTT. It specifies CASSLGQGDNSPLHF.

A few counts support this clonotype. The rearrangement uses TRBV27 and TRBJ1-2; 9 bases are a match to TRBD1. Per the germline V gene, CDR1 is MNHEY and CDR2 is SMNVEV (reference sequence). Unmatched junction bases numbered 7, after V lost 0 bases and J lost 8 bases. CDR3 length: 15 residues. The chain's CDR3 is CASSLSGGQGSGYTF. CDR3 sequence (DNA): TGTGCCAGCAGTTTATCGGGGGGACAGGGAAGCGGCTACACCTTC.

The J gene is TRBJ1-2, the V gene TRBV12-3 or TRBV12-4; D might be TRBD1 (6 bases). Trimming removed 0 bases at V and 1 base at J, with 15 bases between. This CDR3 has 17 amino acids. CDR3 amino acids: CASSLAWWQGINYGYTF. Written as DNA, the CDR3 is TGTGCCAGCAGTTTAGCGTGGTGGCAGGGGATTAACTATGGCTACACCTTC.

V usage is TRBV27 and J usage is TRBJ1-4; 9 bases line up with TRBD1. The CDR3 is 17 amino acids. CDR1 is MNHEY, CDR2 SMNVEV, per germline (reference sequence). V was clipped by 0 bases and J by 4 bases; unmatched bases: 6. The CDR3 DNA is TGTGCCAGCAGTTTATCAGGGACAGGGTCACTTAATGAAAAACTGTTTTTT. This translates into CASSLSGTGSLNEKLFF.

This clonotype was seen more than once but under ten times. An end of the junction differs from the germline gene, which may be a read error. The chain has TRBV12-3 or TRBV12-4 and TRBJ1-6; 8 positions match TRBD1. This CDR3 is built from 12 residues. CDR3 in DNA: TGTGCCAGCAGCCCCGGGACAGGAACCTCGGCCTTT. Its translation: CASSPGTGTSAF.

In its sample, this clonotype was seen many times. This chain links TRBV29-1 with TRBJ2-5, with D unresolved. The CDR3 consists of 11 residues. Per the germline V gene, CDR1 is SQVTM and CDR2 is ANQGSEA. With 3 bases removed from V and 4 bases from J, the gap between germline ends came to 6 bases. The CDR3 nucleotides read TGCAGCGTTGAGGTGGGAGAGACCCAGTACTTC. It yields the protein CSVEVGETQYF.

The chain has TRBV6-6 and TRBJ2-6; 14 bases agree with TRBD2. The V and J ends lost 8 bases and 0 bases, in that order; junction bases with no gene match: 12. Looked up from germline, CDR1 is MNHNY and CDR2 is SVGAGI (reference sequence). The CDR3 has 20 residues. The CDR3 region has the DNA TGTGCCAGCCAAGGGACTAGCGGGGGCCAGGGGAACTCTGGGGCCAACGTCCTGACTTTC. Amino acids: CASQGTSGGQGNSGANVLTF.

This CDR3 is CASSSHRGTEAFF. The CDR3 coding sequence is TGTGCCAGCAGTTCCCATAGAGGGACTGAAGCTTTCTTT. V gene TRBV6-2 or TRBV6-3 combines with J gene TRBJ1-1; D gene uncertain. The length of the CDR3 is 13 residues. Germline V gene sequence: CDR1 MNHEY, CDR2 SVGEGT. V was pared by 4 bases and J by 5 bases, with 11 bases between.

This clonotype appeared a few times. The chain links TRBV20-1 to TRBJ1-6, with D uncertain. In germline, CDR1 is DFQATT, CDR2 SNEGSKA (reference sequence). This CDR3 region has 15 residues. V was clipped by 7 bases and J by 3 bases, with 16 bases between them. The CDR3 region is CSVTPTTDYNSPLHF. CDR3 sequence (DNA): TGCAGTGTTACTCCGACAACTGACTATAATTCACCCCTCCACTTT.

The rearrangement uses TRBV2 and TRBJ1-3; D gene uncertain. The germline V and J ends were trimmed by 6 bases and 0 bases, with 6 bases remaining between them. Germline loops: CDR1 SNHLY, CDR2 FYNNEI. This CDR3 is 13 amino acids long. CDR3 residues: CASSVDSGNTIYF. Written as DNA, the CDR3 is TGTGCCAGCAGCGTGGACTCTGGAAACACCATATATTTT.

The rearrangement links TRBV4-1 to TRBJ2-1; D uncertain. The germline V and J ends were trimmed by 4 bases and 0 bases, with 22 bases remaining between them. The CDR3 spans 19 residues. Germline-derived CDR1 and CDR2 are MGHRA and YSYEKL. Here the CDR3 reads CASSRTRVIPLYSYNEQFF. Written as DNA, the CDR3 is TGCGCCAGCAGCCGGACCCGGGTAATACCTCTATACTCCTACAATGAGCAGTTCTTC.

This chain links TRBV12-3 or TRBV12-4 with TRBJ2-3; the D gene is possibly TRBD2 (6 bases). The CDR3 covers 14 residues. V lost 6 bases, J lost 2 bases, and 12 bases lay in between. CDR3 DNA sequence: TGTGCCAGCAGAGGCGGGGTCACCACAGATACGCAGTATTTT. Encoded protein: CASRGGVTTDTQYF.